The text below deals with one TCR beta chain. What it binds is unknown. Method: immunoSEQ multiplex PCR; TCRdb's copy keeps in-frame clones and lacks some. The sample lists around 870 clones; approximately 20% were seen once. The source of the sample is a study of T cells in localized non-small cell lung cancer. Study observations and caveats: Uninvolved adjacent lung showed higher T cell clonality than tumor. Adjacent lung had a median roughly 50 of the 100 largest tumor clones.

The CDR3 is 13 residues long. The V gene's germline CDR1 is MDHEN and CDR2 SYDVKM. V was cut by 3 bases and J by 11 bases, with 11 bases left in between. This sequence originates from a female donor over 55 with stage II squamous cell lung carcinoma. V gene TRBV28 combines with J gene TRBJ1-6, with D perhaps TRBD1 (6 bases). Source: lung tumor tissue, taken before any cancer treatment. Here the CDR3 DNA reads TGTGCCAGCAGTTTCCCGCAGGGGCCACCCCTCCACTTT. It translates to CASSFPQGPPLHF.